There are a few counts of the clone carrying this T cell receptor beta chain. Antigen specificity is unknown. Trimming cost V 5 bases and J 0 bases, with 14 bases left between them. CDR3 length: 16 amino acids. CDR1 and CDR2 (germline): LNHDA, SQIVND (reference sequence). Arm-PCR of CDR3 regions and iRepertoire HTBI primers were the basis on which TCR beta libraries were built. One entry per CDR3 protein, called by TCRdb with MiXCR from the multiplex PCR reads. The table includes approximately 270,000 distinct CDR3 sequences, under 20% detected once. Time point defined: newly diagnosed GD, antithyroid drugs for less than 3 months. PBMC RNA was the source of the TCR library. These data belong to a study of regulatory T cells in long-lasting Graves disease. Regarding the study as a whole: TRBV28, TRBJ1-2 and TRBJ2-5 were favored in persistent disease. Persistent Graves' patients showed less TCR diversity than newly diagnosed ones.

These data were also reused for a study on T cells in Graves' hyperthyroidism and ophthalmopathy. That investigation notes: Using 13 V-J features, a model discriminated ophthalmopathy from stable hyperthyroidism.

This receptor was taken from a woman aged 25 to 39 with Graves disease. V gene TRBV19 combines with J gene TRBJ2-1; D uncertain. Sequencing was performed on peripheral blood mononuclear cells (PBMCs), taken at new diagnosis, from a patient treated with antithyroid drugs. The CDR3 spells CASSPRGRSSYNEQFF. CDR3 coding DNA: TGTGCCAGTAGTCCCCGAGGCAGGAGCTCCTACAATGAGCAGTTCTTC.